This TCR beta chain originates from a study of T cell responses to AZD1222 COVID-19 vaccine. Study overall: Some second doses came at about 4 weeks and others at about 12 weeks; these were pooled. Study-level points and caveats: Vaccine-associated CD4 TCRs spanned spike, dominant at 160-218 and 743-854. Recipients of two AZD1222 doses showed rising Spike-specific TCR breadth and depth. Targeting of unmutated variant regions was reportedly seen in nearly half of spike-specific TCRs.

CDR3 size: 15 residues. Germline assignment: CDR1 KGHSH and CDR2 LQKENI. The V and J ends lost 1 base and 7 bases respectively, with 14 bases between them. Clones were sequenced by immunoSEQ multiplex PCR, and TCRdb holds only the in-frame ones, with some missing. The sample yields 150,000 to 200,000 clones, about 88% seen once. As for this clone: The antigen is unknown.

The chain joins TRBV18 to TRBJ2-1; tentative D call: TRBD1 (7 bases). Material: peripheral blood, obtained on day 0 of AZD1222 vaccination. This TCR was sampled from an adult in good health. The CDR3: CASSPRQGGRNEQFF. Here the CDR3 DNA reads TGTGCCAGCTCACCACGACAGGGAGGCCGGAATGAGCAGTTCTTC.